This TCR beta chain was identified during a study of CD8 T cells in Susac syndrome. Random hexamers were used to reverse transcribe roughly 0.5 to 1 ug of RNA. Amplification of TCR beta CDR3 spanned 54 Vbeta and 13 Jbeta via immunoSEQ multiplex PCR. TCRdb redid the calling of the immunoSEQ multiplex PCR reads with MiXCR, one entry per CDR3 protein. The sample lists 200,000 to 250,000 distinct CDR3 sequences; approximately 95% were seen once. Sequencing targeted TCR beta in T cells from blood (CD8+ and CD4+). CD8+ and CD4+ T cells were negatively isolated; TEMRA cells were FACS-enriched. Germline CDR1 and CDR2: DFQATT and SNEGSKA (reference sequence). There are 11 residues in the CDR3. V shed 2 bases and J shed 5 bases, with 6 bases lying between them.

This sequence was found in a human donor with multiple sclerosis. The chain links TRBV20-1 to TRBJ2-5; no clear D. The sample consisted of CD4+ T cells from PBMCs. The DNA for the CDR3 is TGCAGTGCTAGATCCCTTGAGACCCAGTACTTC. It encodes CSARSLETQYF.